This TCR beta chain was sequenced during a study of blood T cells in healthy people across ages. Study-wide findings and caveats: Roughly linearly, TCR beta diversity per million T cells fell as age increased. TCR beta diversity tracked closely with naive T cell percentage.

There were at least 6 micrograms of total RNA extracted from every sample. A second PCR, run for roughly 6 to 11 cycles, used a sample-barcoded 5' primer plus a J-beta primer mix. The template-switch adaptor was a 5' adaptor with 12 random nucleotides. It tagged each cDNA molecule. MiXCR was run by TCRdb on the 5' RACE reads, yielding one entry per CDR3 protein. The sample has approximately 830,000 distinct CDR3 sequences; 62% are singletons. CDR1 and CDR2 from the germline V gene are DFQATT and SNEGSKA (reference sequence). Deletions cut 0 bases from V and 2 bases from J, with 10 bases between. This CDR3 region has 14 residues. As to this clonotype: Antigen specificity is unknown.

This receptor was obtained from a man between 25 and 39 years old in good health. Sequencing used blood. The chain combines TRBV20-1 with TRBJ2-5; D is uncertain. CDR3 DNA sequence: TGCAGTGCTAGAGAGGACGCCGGACAAGAGACCCAGTACTTC. It translates to CSAREDAGQETQYF.